The TCR beta chain under discussion was sequenced for a study of blood T cell repertoires in COVID-19. Study-wide context: Researchers got acute and convalescent COVID-19 samples from the United States, Italy and Spain.

The V and J ends lost 5 bases and 5 bases respectively, with 9 bases between them. Germline V CDR1 and CDR2: GTSNPN, SVGIG (reference sequence). The CDR3 covers 11 residues. In the original analysis: How many nucleated cells were present was estimated from reference gene primer amplification. Profiled with immunoSEQ multiplex PCR; TCRdb holds only in-frame clones, not every one. The D gene and trimming were derived from the DNA, and the V and J assignments and clone size from that table. The sample has over 250,000 clones, around nine tenths seen once. Clinical history reported by participants formed the basis on which cohorts were assigned.

The source material was PBMCs or T cells enriched from blood (not recorded which). The origin of this receptor is a woman younger than 35 who had recovered from COVID-19. The rearrangement joins TRBV30 to TRBJ1-1; D gene uncertain. CDR3 DNA sequence: TGTGCCTGGGTCAGCGGAACTGAAGCTTTCTTT. Its translation: CAWVSGTEAFF.